One sample yielded the 24 T cell receptor beta chains listed below, sequenced in a study of T cells in localized non-small cell lung cancer. The method was immunoSEQ multiplex PCR; TCRdb's version includes in-frame clones alone and lacks a portion of them. This table has about 40,000 clones, around 87% appearing once. The sequences come from peripheral blood, collected before any cancer treatment. The receptors were sampled from a man aged 18 to 50 with stage I lung adenocarcinoma.

The sample holds one count of this clone. This chain connects TRBV7-2 to TRBJ1-3, with no clear D. Germline CDR1 SGHTA, CDR2 FQGNSA. Deletions cut 1 base from V and 2 bases from J, with 12 bases between. The CDR3 loop spans 16 amino acids. The CDR3: CASSLVGMGAGNTIYF. The CDR3, as DNA: TGTGCCAGCAGCTTAGTTGGGATGGGCGCTGGAAACACCATATATTTT. Full variable domain (rest looked up from reference TRBV7-2 and TRBJ1-3): GAGVSQSPSNKVTEKGKDVELRCDPISGHTALYWYRQSLGQGLEFLIYFQGNSAPDKSGLPSDRFSAERTGGSVSTLTIQRTQQEDSAVYLCASSLVGMGAGNTIYFGEGSWLTVV.

The chain employs TRBV6-1 and TRBJ1-2, with 7 bases matching TRBD1. The ends lost 3 bases at V and 8 bases at J; junction bases unmatched: 6. The length of the CDR3 is 13 residues. The germline CDR1 and CDR2 sequences are MNHNS and SASEGT. The CDR3 region is CASSETGRKGYTF. The CDR3 DNA follows: TGTGCCAGCAGTGAGACAGGGCGGAAAGGCTACACCTTC.

The chain couples TRBV18 to TRBJ2-3; D uncertain. The CDR3 is 14 residues long. The germline V and J ends were trimmed by 2 bases and 4 bases, with 10 bases remaining between them. Germline V gene data show CDR1 as KGHSH and CDR2 as LQKENI. This CDR3 is CASSPISGADTQYF. Written as DNA, the CDR3 is TGTGCCAGCTCACCAATCTCCGGTGCAGATACGCAGTATTTT. The variable domain in full, with the rest retrieved from reference TRBV18 and TRBJ2-3, is NAGVMQNPRHLVRRRGQEARLRCSPMKGHSHVYWYRQLPEEGLKFMVYLQKENIIDESGMPKERFSAEFPKEGPSILRIQQVVRGDSAAYFCASSPISGADTQYFGPGTRLTVL.

A single count supports this clone. The chain employs TRBV19 and TRBJ1-5; possibly TRBD1 for D (6 bases). Per the germline V gene, CDR1 is LNHDA and CDR2 is SQIVND (reference sequence). V lost 9 bases to trimming and J lost 1 base, with 16 bases between them. The CDR3 is 15 residues long. CDR3 in amino acids: CASIPRGNSNQPQHF. In nucleotides, the CDR3 is TGTGCCAGCATTCCCAGGGGAAACAGCAATCAGCCCCAGCATTTT. The whole variable domain, filled in from reference TRBV19 and TRBJ1-5, reads DGGITQSPKYLFRKEGQNVTLSCEQNLNHDAMYWYRQDPGQGLRLIYYSQIVNDFQKGDIAEGYSVSREKKESFPLTVTSAQKNPTAFYLCASIPRGNSNQPQHFGDGTRLSIL.

J is TRBJ2-1 and V is TRBV27; the match to TRBD2 covers 8 bases. CDR1 is MNHEY, CDR2 SMNVEV, per germline (reference sequence). The CDR3 covers 14 residues. J was trimmed by 3 bases and V by 6 bases; bases with no gene match: 4. This CDR3 reads CASSPAGVYNEQFF. The CDR3 DNA sequence: TGTGCCAGCAGCCCAGCGGGGGTCTACAATGAGCAGTTCTTC.

This rearrangement joins TRBV29-1 to TRBJ2-1, with 9 nucleotides matching TRBD1. CDR3 length: 14 amino acids. Germline values: CDR1 SQVTM, CDR2 ANQGSEA. With 3 bases clipped from V and 6 bases from J, the junction kept 6 bases outside the gene matches. This CDR3 reads CSVEADRGVNEQFF. Written as DNA, the CDR3 is TGCAGCGTTGAGGCCGACAGGGGGGTCAATGAGCAGTTCTTC.

DNA for the CDR3: TGTGCCAGCAGCCCCCGAGCTCGAGATGAAAAACTGTTTTTT. It yields the protein CASSPRARDEKLFF. The chain couples TRBV4-2 to TRBJ1-4; no clear D gene. Germline V gene data show CDR1 as LGHNA and CDR2 as YNFKEQ. This CDR3 region has 14 residues. V lost 4 bases and J 6 bases, leaving 12 bases between the germline ends.

This clone was found once. V gene TRBV5-4 combines with J gene TRBJ1-2, with D possibly matching TRBD1 (5 bases). Between the trimmed V and J ends, which lost 0 bases and 0 bases, there was a span of 12 bases. Germline assignment: CDR1 SGHNT and CDR2 YYREEE (reference sequence). This CDR3 is 16 amino acids long. CDR3 sequence: CASSLEGTVSNYGYTF. The CDR3 region has the DNA TGTGCCAGCAGCTTGGAAGGGACGGTTTCTAACTATGGCTACACCTTC.

For this clone: Other nucleotide sequences from this sample produce the same CDR3. V usage is TRBV5-8 and J usage is TRBJ1-6, with a weak D call TRBD1 (6 bases). V was trimmed by 0 bases and J by 9 bases, leaving 13 bases between them. The CDR3 extends over 15 amino acids. Germline loops: CDR1 SGHTS, CDR2 YDEGEE. Here the CDR3 DNA reads TGTGCCAGCAGCTTGGCCGGGGGGCAAGGTTCACCCCTCCACTTT. Protein product: CASSLAGGQGSPLHF. Variable domain in full (rest from reference TRBV5-8 and TRBJ1-6): EAGVTQSPTHLIKTRGQQATLRCSPISGHTSVYWYQQALGLGLQFLLWYDEGEERNRGNFPPRFSGRQFPNYSSELNVNALELEDSALYLCASSLAGGQGSPLHFGNGTRLTVT.

The rearrangement links TRBV19 to TRBJ2-3; 7 nucleotides align to TRBD1. This CDR3 contains 12 residues. Per the germline V gene, CDR1 is LNHDA and CDR2 is SQIVND (reference sequence). V gave up 10 bases and J gave up 1 base; unmatched junction bases: 2. CDR3 loop: CATGTGTDTQYF. CDR3 sequence (DNA): TGTGCCACCGGGACAGGCACAGATACGCAGTATTTT.

The J gene is TRBJ2-7, the V gene TRBV9; D not resolved. This CDR3 comprises 13 residues. The V end was cut by 0 bases, the J end by 7 bases, with 11 bases between. Germline V CDR1 and CDR2: SGDLS, YYNGEE. CDR3 in amino acids: CASSVGPLTEQYF. CDR3 coding DNA: TGTGCCAGCAGCGTAGGGCCTCTTACGGAGCAGTACTTC.

The CDR3 sequence: CASGISLDVLFF. CDR3 DNA sequence: TGCGCCAGCGGAATTTCACTGGACGTCCTGTTTTTT. This rearrangement joins TRBV4-1 to TRBJ2-2; D uncertain. The CDR3 has 12 residues. Germline V lookup: CDR1 MGHRA, CDR2 YSYEKL. V lost 8 bases, J lost 14 bases, and 18 bases lay in between.

The rearrangement links TRBV7-2 to TRBJ2-4, with D perhaps matching TRBD1 (6 bases). The CDR3 has 15 amino acids. The V gene lost 0 bases and the J gene lost 4 bases, with 10 bases spanning the gap. The germline gives CDR1 SGHTA, CDR2 FQGNSA. CDR3 protein: CASSLAGTLKNIQYF. The CDR3 DNA sequence: TGTGCCAGCAGCTTAGCCGGGACACTTAAAAACATTCAGTACTTC.

The genes are TRBV5-1 and TRBJ2-1; TRBD2 matches 15 bases. From germline, CDR1 is SGHRS and CDR2 YFSETQ. The CDR3 contains 18 residues. Trimming at V came to 3 bases and at J to 3 bases, leaving 7 bases not matched to a gene. The CDR3 DNA reads as TGCGCCAGCAGCTCCAGGACTAGCGGGGGGGCGATCTACAATGAGCAGTTCTTC. It specifies CASSSRTSGGAIYNEQFF.

The V and J genes are TRBV7-8 and TRBJ1-5; TRBD1 aligns across 9 bases. This CDR3 region has 16 residues. Trimming cost V 4 bases and J 1 base; bases outside gene matches: 5. Germline V lookup: CDR1 SGHVS, CDR2 FQNEAQ. CDR3 DNA sequence: TGTGCCAGCAGCTCCGGGACAGGGAGGAGCAATCAGCCCCAGCATTTT. This sequence encodes CASSSGTGRSNQPQHF.

This chain joins TRBV2 and TRBJ2-7; D not certain. The CDR3 length is 12 residues. The V end lost 5 bases, the J end lost 6 bases, and 11 bases lay between the germline ends. Germline CDR1 reads SNHLY; CDR2 reads FYNNEI. In DNA, the CDR3 is TGTGCCAGCAGTCCCGACTTCTCCGAGCAGTACTTC. Encoded protein: CASSPDFSEQYF. The full variable domain, in which reference TRBV2 and TRBJ2-7 provide the parts outside the CDR3, is EPEVTQTPSHQVTQMGQEVILRCVPISNHLYFYWYRQILGQKVEFLVSFYNNEISEKSEIFDDQFSVERPDGSNFTLKIRSTKLEDSAMYFCASSPDFSEQYFGPGTRLTVT.

The table lists this clone with a count of one. The V call is TRBV6-6, the J call TRBJ1-1; D possibly corresponds to TRBD1 (5 bases). V lost 8 bases, J lost 5 bases, and 18 bases lay in between. CDR3 size: 14 residues. Germline CDR1 is MNHNY and CDR2 is SVGAGI (reference sequence). CDR3 sequence: CASLYGGVGTEAFF. Written as DNA, the CDR3 is TGTGCCAGCCTCTACGGAGGGGTTGGAACTGAAGCTTTCTTT.

This clone showed up just once. V is TRBV7-9 and J is TRBJ2-5; the match to TRBD2 covers 14 bases. V was pared by 5 bases and J by 4 bases, with 15 bases of the junction left unmatched. Germline assignment: CDR1 SEHNR and CDR2 FQNEAQ (reference sequence). This CDR3 has 19 amino acids. The CDR3 sequence: CASSPLLGLAGAVIETQYF. The CDR3 DNA reads as TGTGCCAGCAGCCCATTACTGGGACTAGCGGGGGCGGTAATAGAGACCCAGTACTTC.

This chain connects TRBV7-2 to TRBJ2-7; D not resolved. CDR3 length: 15 residues. V was cut by 1 base and J by 0 bases, with 10 bases left in between. The germline V gene encodes CDR1 SGHTA and CDR2 FQGNSA. In nucleotides, the CDR3 is TGTGCCAGCAGCTTAGGGCAGTACAGCTCCTACGAGCAGTACTTC. The encoded protein is CASSLGQYSSYEQYF.

V and J are TRBV7-2 and TRBJ2-2; 11 positions agree with TRBD2. This CDR3 contains 17 residues. V lost 2 bases and J lost 4; bases outside the gene matches: 6. Germline values: CDR1 SGHTA, CDR2 FQGNSA. CDR3 nucleotides: TGTGCCAGCAGCTTATATAGCGGGGGGGTACCCACCGGGGAGCTGTTTTTT. Its translation: CASSLYSGGVPTGELFF.

This clone occurred a few times. This chain uses TRBV12-5 with TRBJ2-5; D tentatively fits TRBD1 or TRBD2 (6 bases each). The CDR3 extends over 13 amino acids. The ends were cut back, 6 bases at V and 7 bases at J, with 15 bases in the middle. Germline V gene data show CDR1 as LGHNT and CDR2 as FRNRAP. The CDR3 nucleotides read TGTGCTAGTGGACAGGGTTTGGGGGGGACCCAGTACTTC. Residues: CASGQGLGGTQYF.

CDR3 DNA: TGTGCCAGCAGTGGACGAGGCGGCTACACCTTC. Amino acid sequence: CASSGRGGYTF. The chain has TRBV6-5 and TRBJ1-2; no firm D call. CDR3 length: 11 residues. The ends were cut back, 5 bases at V and 8 bases at J, with 9 bases in the middle. Germline-derived CDR1 and CDR2 are MNHEY and SVGAGI.

The J gene is TRBJ2-1, the V gene TRBV18; D possibly corresponds to TRBD1 (6 bases). Germline V gene lookup returns CDR1 KGHSH and CDR2 LQKENI. V was cut by 2 bases and J by 0 bases, with 17 bases left in between. The CDR3 sequence is 18 residues long. CDR3 loop: CASSPWVGQQNSYNEQFF. The CDR3 bases are TGTGCCAGCTCACCATGGGTAGGACAGCAAAACTCCTACAATGAGCAGTTCTTC.

V usage is TRBV7-8 and J usage is TRBJ1-6; D perhaps matches TRBD1 (5 bases). CDR1 is SGHVS and CDR2 is FQNEAQ in the germline V gene. V was cut by 3 bases and J by 9 bases, with 12 bases left in between. The CDR3 runs 14 residues. For the CDR3, the DNA is TGTGCCAGCAGCTTCAGGGAGACCCTTTCACCCCTCCACTTT. It yields the protein CASSFRETLSPLHF. Variable domain in full (rest from reference TRBV7-8 and TRBJ1-6): GAGVSQSPRYKVAKRGQDVALRCDPISGHVSLFWYQQALGQGPEFLTYFQNEAQLDKSGLPSDRFFAERPEGSVSTLKIQRTQQEDSAVYLCASSFRETLSPLHFGNGTRLTVT.